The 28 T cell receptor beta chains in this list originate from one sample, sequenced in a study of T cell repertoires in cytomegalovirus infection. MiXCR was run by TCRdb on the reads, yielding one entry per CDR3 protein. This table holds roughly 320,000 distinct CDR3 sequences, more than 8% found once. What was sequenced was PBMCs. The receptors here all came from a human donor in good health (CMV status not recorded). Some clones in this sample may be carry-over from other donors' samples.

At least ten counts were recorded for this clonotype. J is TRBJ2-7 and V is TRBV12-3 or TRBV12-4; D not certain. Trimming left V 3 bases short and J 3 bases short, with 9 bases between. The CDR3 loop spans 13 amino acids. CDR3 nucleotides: TGTGCCAGCAGTTTGAACAGCTACTACGAGCAGTACTTC. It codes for CASSLNSYYEQYF.

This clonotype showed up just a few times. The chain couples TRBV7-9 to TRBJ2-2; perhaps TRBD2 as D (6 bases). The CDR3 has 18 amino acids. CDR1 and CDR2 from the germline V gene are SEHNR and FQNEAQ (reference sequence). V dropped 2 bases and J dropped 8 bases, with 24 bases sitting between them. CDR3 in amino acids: CASSLTQGPRGIGGELFF. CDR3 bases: TGTGCCAGCAGCTTAACGCAGGGCCCGCGCGGGATAGGAGGGGAGCTGTTTTTT.

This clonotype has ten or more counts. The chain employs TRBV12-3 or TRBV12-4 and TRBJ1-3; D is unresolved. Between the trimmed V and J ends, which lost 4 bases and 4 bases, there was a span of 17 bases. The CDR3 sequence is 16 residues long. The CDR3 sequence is CASSSASGFWGNTIYF. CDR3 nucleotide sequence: TGTGCCAGCAGTTCAGCGTCAGGATTTTGGGGAAACACCATATATTTT.

CDR3 residues: CSAPGLAGALFEQFF. The CDR3 coding sequence is TGCAGTGCGCCTGGACTAGCGGGAGCCCTGTTTGAGCAGTTCTTC. The rearrangement uses TRBV20-1 and TRBJ2-1; 13 bases match TRBD2. Unmatched junction bases numbered 11, after V lost 6 bases and J lost 9 bases. This CDR3 is 15 amino acids long. The germline gives CDR1 DFQATT, CDR2 SNEGSKA (reference sequence).

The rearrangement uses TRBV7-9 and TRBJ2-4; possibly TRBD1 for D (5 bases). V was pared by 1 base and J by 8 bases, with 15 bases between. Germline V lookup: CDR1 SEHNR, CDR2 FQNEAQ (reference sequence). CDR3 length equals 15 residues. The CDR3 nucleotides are TGTGCCAGCAGCTTAGGCCAGGGAAGTGGGGACATTCAGTACTTC. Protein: CASSLGQGSGDIQYF.

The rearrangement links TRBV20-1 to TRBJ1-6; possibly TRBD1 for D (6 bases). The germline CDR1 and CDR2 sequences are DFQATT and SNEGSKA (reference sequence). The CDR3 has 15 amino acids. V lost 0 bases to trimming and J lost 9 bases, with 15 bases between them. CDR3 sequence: CSARDLGARGSPLHF. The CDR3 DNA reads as TGCAGTGCTAGAGATCTCGGAGCCAGGGGTTCACCCCTCCACTTT.

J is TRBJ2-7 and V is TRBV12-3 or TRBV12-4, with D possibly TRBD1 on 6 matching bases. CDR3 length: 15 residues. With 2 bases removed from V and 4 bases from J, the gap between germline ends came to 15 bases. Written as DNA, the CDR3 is TGTGCCAGCAGTTTACGGTTGGGGGCAGGGTACGAGCAGTACTTC. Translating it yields CASSLRLGAGYEQYF.

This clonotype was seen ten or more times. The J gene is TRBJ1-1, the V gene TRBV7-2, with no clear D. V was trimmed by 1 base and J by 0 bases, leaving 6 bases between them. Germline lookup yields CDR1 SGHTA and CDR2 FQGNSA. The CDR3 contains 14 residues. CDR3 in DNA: TGTGCCAGCAGCTTAGGGCAGCTGAACACTGAAGCTTTCTTT. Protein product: CASSLGQLNTEAFF.

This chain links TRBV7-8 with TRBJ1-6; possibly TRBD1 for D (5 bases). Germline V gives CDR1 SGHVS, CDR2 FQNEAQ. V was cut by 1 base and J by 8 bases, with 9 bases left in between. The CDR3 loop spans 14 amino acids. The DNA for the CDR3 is TGTGCCAGCAGCTTAGAGCAGGGAGATTCACCCCTCCACTTT. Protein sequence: CASSLEQGDSPLHF.

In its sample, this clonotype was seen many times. The CDR3 spells CASNTGPLVSGANVLTF. The CDR3 DNA reads TGTGCCAGCAACACCGGGCCGCTAGTCTCTGGGGCCAACGTCCTGACTTTC. The chain employs TRBV7-2 and TRBJ2-6; D not resolved. V lost 7 bases, J lost 0 bases, and 16 bases lay in between. This CDR3 is built from 17 residues. Per germline, CDR1 SGHTA and CDR2 FQGNSA.

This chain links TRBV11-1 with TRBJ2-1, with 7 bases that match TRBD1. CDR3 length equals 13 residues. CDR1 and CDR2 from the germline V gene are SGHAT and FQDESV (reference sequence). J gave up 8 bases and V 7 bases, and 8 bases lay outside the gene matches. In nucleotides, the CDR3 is TGTGCCAGCAACCCGGACCAGGGGGATGAGCAGTTCTTC. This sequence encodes CASNPDQGDEQFF.

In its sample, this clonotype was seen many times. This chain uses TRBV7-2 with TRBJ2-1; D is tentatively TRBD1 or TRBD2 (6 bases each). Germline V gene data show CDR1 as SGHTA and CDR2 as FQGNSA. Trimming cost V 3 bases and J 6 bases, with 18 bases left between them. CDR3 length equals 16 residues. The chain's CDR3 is CASSFINYGGRNEQFF. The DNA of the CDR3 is TGTGCCAGCAGCTTCATTAATTATGGGGGGCGCAATGAGCAGTTCTTC. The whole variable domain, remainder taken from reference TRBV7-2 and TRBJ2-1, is GAGVSQSPSNKVTEKGKDVELRCDPISGHTALYWYRQSLGQGLEFLIYFQGNSAPDKSGLPSDRFSAERTGGSVSTLTIQRTQQEDSAVYLCASSFINYGGRNEQFFGPGTRLTVL.

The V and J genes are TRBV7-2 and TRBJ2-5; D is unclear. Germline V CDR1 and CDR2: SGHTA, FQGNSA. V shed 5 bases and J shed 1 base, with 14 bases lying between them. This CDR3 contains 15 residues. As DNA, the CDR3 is TGTGCCAGCAGCCAGGCCAGTAGGGTCCAAGAGACCCAGTACTTC. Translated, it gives CASSQASRVQETQYF.

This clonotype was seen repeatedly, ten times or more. This CDR3 reads CASSSMGTVSTDTQYF. In nucleotides, the CDR3 is TGTGCCAGCAGCTCGATGGGGACGGTGAGCACAGATACGCAGTATTTT. The chain recombines TRBV7-9 with TRBJ2-3, with D perhaps assigned TRBD1 or TRBD2 (5 bases each). CDR3 length: 16 residues. Per the germline V gene, CDR1 is SEHNR and CDR2 is FQNEAQ (reference sequence). V lost 4 bases and J 0 bases, leaving 14 bases between the germline ends. Together with reference TRBV7-9 and TRBJ2-3, the CDR3 gives the full variable domain: DTGVSQNPRHKITKRGQNVTFRCDPISEHNRLYWYRQTLGQGPEFLTYFQNEAQLEKSRLLSDRFSAERPKGSFSTLEIQRTEQGDSAMYLCASSSMGTVSTDTQYFGPGTRLTVL.

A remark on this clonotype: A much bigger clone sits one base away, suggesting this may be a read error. DNA of the CDR3: TGTGCCAGCAGCTTAATCGGAGATGTCTATTGCTACACCTTC. Residues: CASSLIGDVYCYTF. V is TRBV7-2 and J is TRBJ1-2, with D unresolved. The CDR3 runs to 14 residues. CDR1 is SGHTA, CDR2 FQGNSA, per germline. Looking up the rest from reference TRBV7-2 and TRBJ1-2 gives the full variable domain: GAGVSQSPSNKVTEKGKDVELRCDPISGHTALYWYRQSLGQGLEFLIYFQGNSAPDKSGLPSDRFSAERTGGSVSTLTIQRTQQEDSAVYLCASSLIGDVYCYTFGSGTRLTVV.

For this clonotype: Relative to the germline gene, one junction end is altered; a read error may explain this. The CDR3 DNA sequence: TGTGCCAGCAGTTACTCGGCCATAAACTATGGCAACACCTTC. Encoded protein: CASSYSAINYGNTF. V gene TRBV6-6 combines with J gene TRBJ1-2, with D unclear. The CDR3 spans 14 residues. CDR1 is MNHNY, CDR2 SVGAGI, per germline (reference sequence).

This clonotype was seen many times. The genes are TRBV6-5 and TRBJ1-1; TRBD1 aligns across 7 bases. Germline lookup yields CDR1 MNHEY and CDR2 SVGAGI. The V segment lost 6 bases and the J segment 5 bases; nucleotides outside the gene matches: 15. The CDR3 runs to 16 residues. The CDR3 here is CASSRKLDRSGTEAFF. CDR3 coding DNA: TGTGCCAGCAGCCGCAAATTGGACAGGAGTGGGACTGAAGCTTTCTTT.

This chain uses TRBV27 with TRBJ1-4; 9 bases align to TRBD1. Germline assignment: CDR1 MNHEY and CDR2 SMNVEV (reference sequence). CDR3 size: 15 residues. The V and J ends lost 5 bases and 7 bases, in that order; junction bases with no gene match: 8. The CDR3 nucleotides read TGTGCCAGCAGTATAACAGGGGGCAAGGGTGAAAAACTGTTTTTT. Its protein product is CASSITGGKGEKLFF.

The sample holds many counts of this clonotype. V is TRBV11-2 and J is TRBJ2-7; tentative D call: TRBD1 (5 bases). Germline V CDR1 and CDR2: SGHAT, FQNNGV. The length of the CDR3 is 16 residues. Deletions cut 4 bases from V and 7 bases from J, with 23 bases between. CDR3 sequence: CASSSPLYPTEEEQYF. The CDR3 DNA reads TGTGCCAGCAGCTCCCCCCTGTATCCGACAGAGGAAGAGCAGTACTTC.

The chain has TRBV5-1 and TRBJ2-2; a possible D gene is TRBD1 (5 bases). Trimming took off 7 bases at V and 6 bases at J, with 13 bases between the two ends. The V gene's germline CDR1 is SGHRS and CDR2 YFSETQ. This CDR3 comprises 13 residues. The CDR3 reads CASGEGVPGELFF. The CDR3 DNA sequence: TGCGCCAGCGGTGAAGGGGTGCCCGGGGAGCTGTTTTTT.

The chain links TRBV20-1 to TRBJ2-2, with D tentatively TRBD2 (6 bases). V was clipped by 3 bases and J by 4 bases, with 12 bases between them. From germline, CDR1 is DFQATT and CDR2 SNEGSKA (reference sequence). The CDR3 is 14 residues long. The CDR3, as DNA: TGCAGTGCTAGGCTAGCGACGGGCACCGGGGAGCTGTTTTTT. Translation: CSARLATGTGELFF.

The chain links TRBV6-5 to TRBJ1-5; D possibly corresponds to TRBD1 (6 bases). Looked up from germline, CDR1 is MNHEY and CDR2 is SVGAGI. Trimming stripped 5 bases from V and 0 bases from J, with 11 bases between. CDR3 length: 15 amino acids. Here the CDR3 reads CASSDNRASNQPQHF. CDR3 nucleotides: TGTGCCAGCAGTGATAACAGGGCTAGCAATCAGCCCCAGCATTTT.

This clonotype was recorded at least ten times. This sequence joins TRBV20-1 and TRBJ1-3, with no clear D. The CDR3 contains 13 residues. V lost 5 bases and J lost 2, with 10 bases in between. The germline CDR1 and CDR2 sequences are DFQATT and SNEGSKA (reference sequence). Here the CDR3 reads CSAGRTAGNTIYF. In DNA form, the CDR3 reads TGCAGTGCTGGGAGGACGGCTGGAAACACCATATATTTT.

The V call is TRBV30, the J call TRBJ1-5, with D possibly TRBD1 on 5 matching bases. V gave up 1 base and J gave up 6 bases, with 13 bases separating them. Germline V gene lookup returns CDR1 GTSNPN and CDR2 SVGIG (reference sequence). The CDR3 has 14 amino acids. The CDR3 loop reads CAWSASGGGQPQHF. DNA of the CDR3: TGTGCCTGGAGTGCGAGTGGGGGTGGTCAGCCCCAGCATTTT.

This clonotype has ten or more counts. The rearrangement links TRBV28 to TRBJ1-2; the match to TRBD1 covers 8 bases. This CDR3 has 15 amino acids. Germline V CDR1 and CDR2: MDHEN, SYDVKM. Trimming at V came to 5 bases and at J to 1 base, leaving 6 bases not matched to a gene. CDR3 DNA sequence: TGTGCCAGCAGTACCGGACAGGGTATTAACTATGGCTACACCTTC. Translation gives CASSTGQGINYGYTF.

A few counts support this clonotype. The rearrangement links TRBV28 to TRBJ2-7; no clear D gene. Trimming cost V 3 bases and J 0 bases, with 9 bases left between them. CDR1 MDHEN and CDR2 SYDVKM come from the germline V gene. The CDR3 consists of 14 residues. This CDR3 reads CASSFLAPSYEQYF. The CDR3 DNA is TGTGCCAGCAGTTTCCTTGCGCCCTCCTACGAGCAGTACTTC.

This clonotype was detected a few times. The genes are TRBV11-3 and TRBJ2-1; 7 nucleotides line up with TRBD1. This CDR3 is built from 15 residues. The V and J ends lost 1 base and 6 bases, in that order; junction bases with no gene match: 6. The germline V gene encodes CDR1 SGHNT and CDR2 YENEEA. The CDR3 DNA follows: TGTGCCAGCAGCTTAGGTGCTGGGACAGTCAATGAGCAGTTCTTC. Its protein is CASSLGAGTVNEQFF.

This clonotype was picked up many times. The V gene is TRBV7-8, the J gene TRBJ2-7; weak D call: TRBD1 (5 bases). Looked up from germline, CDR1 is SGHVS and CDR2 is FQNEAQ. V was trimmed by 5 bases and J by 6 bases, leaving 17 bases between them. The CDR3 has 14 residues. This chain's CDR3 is CASSVIQVGGEQYF. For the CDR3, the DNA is TGTGCCAGCAGCGTAATACAGGTCGGCGGCGAGCAGTACTTC.